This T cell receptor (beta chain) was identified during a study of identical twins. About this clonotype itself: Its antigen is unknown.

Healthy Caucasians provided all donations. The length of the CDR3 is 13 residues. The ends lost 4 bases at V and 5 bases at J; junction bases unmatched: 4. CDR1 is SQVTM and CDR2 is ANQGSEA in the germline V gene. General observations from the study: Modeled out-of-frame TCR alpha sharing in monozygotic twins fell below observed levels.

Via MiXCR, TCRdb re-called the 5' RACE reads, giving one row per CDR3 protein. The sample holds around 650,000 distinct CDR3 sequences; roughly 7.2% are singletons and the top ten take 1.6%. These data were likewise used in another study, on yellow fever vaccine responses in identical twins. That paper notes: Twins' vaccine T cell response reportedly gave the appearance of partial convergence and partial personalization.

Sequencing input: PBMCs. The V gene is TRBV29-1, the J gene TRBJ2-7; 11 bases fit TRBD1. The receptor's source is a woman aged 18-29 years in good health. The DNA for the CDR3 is TGCAGCGTTGCGGGACAGGGGGGAGACGAGCAGTACTTC. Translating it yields CSVAGQGGDEQYF.